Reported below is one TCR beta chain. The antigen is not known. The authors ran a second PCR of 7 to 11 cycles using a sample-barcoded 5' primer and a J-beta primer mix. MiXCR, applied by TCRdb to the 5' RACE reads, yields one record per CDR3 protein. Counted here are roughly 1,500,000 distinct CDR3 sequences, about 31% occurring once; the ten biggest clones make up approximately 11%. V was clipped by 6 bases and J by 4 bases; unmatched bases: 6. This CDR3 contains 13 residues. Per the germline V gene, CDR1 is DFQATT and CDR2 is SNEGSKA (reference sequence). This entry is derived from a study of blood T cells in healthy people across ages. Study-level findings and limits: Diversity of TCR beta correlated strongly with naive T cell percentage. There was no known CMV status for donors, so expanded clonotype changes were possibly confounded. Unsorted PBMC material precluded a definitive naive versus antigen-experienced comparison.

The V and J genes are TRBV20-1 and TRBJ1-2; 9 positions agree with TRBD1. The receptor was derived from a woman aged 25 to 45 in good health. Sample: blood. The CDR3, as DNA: TGCAGTGCAGAGACAGGGGGGGGCTATGGCTACACCTTC. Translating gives CSAETGGGYGYTF.